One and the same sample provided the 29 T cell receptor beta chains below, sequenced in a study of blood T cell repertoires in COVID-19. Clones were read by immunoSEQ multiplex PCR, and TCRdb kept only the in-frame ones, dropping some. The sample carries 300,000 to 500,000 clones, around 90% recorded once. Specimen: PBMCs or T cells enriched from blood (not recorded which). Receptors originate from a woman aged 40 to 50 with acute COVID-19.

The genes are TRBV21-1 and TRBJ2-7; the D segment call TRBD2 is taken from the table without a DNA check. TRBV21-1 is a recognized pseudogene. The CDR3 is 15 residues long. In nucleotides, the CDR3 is TGTGCCAGCAGCAAAATACTACAGCAGGAGGTCGAGCAGTACTTC. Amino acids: CASSKILQQEVEQYF.

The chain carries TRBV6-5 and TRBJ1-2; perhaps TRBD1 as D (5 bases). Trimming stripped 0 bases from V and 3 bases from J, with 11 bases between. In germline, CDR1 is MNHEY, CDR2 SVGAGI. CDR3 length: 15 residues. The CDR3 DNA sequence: TGTGCCAGCAGTTACTCAGGTTCAGGGCACTATGGCTACACCTTC. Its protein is CASSYSGSGHYGYTF.

CDR3 residues: CASSLDSFHEQFF. The CDR3 bases are TGCGCCAGCAGCTTGGACAGTTTCCATGAGCAGTTCTTC. This chain joins TRBV5-1 and TRBJ2-1; unclear D gene. Germline V gives CDR1 SGHRS, CDR2 YFSETQ. Trimming removed 0 bases at V and 8 bases at J, with 9 bases between. The length of the CDR3 is 13 residues.

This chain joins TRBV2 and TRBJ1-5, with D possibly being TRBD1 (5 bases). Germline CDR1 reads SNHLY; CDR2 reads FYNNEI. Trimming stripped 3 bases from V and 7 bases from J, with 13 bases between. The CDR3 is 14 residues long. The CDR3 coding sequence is TGTGCCAGCAGTGATGGGGGAGGGGAACAGCCCCAGCATTTT. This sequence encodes CASSDGGGEQPQHF.

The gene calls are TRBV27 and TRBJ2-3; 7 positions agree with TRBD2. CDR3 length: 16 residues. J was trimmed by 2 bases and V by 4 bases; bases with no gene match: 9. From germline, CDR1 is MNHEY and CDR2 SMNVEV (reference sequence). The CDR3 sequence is CASSSLTGGNTDTQYF. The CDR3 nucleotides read TGTGCCAGCAGTTCACTCACGGGGGGAAACACAGATACGCAGTATTTT.

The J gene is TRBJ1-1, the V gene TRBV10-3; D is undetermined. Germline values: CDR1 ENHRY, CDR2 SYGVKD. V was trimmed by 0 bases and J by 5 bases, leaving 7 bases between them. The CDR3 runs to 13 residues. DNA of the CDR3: TGTGCCATCAGTGAGTCCGGTCGTACTGAAGCTTTCTTT. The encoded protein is CAISESGRTEAFF.

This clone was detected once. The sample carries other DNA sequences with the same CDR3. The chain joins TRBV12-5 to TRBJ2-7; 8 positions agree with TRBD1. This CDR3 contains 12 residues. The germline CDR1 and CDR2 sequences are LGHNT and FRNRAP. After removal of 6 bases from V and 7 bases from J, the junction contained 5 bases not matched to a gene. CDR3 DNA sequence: TGTGCTAGTGGCCCAGACAGGGGAGAGCAGTACTTC. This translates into CASGPDRGEQYF. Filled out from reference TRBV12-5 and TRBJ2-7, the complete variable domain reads DARVTQTPRHKVTEMGQEVTMRCQPILGHNTVFWYRQTMMQGLELLAYFRNRAPLDDSGMPKDRFSAEMPDATLATLKIQPSEPRDSAVYFCASGPDRGEQYFGPGTRLTVT.

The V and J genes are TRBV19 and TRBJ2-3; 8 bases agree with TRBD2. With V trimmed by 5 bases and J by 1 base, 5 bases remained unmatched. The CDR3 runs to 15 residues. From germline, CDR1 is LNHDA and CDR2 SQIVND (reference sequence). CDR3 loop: CASSESGGGTDTQYF. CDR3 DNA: TGTGCCAGTAGTGAAAGCGGGGGAGGCACAGATACGCAGTATTTT. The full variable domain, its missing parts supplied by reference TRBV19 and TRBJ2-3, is DGGITQSPKYLFRKEGQNVTLSCEQNLNHDAMYWYRQDPGQGLRLIYYSQIVNDFQKGDIAEGYSVSREKKESFPLTVTSAQKNPTAFYLCASSESGGGTDTQYFGPGTRLTVL.

The CDR3 bases are TGCGCCAGCAGTGAGCCTACGGACAGGGGAAAGAGTTCACCCCTCCACTTT. Protein sequence: CASSEPTDRGKSSPLHF. This chain uses TRBV10-1 with TRBJ1-6; 9 bases align to TRBD1. The CDR3 extends over 17 amino acids. Trimming cost V 2 bases and J 9 bases; bases outside gene matches: 11. Germline values: CDR1 WNHNN, CDR2 SYGVQD (reference sequence).

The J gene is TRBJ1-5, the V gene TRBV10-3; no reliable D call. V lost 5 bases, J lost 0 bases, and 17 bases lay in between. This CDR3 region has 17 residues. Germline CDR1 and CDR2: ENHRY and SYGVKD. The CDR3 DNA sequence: TGTGCCATCAGTCCGTCACGGGAGTCCTATAGCAATCAGCCCCAGCATTTT. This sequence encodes CAISPSRESYSNQPQHF.

CDR3 DNA sequence: TGTGCCTGGGCGGGACAGTCCTTGGGTGAGCAGTTCTTC. Its protein is CAWAGQSLGEQFF. V gene TRBV30 combines with J gene TRBJ2-1; TRBD1 is a possible D gene (7 bases). From germline, CDR1 is GTSNPN and CDR2 SVGIG (reference sequence). CDR3 length: 13 amino acids. V lost 5 bases to trimming and J lost 9 bases, with 17 bases between them.

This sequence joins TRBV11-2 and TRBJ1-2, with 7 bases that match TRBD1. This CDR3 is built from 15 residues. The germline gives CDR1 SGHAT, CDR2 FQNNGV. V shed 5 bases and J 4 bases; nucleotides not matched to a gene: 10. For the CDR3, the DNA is TGTGCCAGCAGCCTCTCAGGGGGACGGGGCTATGGCTACACCTTC. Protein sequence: CASSLSGGRGYGYTF.

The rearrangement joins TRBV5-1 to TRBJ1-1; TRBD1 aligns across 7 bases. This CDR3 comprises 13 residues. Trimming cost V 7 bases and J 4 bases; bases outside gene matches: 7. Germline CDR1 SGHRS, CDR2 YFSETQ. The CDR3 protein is CASHRGSGTEAFF. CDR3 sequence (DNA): TGCGCCAGCCACAGGGGAAGTGGCACTGAAGCTTTCTTT.

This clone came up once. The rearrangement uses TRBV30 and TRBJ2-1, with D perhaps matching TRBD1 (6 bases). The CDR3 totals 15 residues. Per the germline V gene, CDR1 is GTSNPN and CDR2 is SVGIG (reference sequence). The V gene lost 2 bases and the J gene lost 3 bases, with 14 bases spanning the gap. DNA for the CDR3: TGTGCCTGGAGTCCCGGGACAAGGAACTACAATGAGCAGTTCTTC. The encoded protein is CAWSPGTRNYNEQFF.

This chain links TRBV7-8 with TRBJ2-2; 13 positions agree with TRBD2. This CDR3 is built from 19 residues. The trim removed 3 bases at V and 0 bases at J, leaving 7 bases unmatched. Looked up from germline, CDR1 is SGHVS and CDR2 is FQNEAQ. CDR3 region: CASSLGTSGALSNTGELFF. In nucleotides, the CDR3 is TGTGCCAGCAGCTTGGGGACTAGCGGGGCCCTATCGAACACCGGGGAGCTGTTTTTT. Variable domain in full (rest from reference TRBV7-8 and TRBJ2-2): GAGVSQSPRYKVAKRGQDVALRCDPISGHVSLFWYQQALGQGPEFLTYFQNEAQLDKSGLPSDRFFAERPEGSVSTLKIQRTQQEDSAVYLCASSLGTSGALSNTGELFFGEGSRLTVL.

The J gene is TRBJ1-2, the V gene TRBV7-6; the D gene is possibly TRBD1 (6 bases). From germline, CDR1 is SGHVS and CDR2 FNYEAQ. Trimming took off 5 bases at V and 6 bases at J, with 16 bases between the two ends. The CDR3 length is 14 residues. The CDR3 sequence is CASSETGTTHGYTF. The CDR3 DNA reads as TGTGCCAGCAGCGAAACCGGGACAACGCATGGCTACACCTTC.

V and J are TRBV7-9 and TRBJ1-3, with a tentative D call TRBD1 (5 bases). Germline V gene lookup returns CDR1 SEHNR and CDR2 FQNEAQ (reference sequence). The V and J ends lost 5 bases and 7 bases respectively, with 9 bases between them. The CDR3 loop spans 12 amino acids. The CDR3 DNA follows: TGTGCCAGCAGCACAGACAGCAACACCATATATTTT. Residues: CASSTDSNTIYF.

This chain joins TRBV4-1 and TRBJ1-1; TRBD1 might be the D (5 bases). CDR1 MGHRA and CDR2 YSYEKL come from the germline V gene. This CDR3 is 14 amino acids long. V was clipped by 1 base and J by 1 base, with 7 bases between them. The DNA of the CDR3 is TGCGCCAGCAGCCAAGCAGGGCAGAACACTGAAGCTTTCTTT. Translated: CASSQAGQNTEAFF.

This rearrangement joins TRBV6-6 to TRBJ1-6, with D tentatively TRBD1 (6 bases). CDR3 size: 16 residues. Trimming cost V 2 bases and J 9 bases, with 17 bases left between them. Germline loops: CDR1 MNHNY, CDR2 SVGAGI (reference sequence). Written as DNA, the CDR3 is TGTGCCAGCAGTTACGATGTCAGGACAGCCGTTTCACCCCTCCACTTT. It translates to CASSYDVRTAVSPLHF.

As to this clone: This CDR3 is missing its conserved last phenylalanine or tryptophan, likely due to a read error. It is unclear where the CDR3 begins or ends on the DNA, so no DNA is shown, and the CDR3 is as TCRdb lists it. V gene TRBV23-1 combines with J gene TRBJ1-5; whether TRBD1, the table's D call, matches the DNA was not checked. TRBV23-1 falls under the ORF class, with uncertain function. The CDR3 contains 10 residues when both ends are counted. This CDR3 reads CASLYRVKPV.

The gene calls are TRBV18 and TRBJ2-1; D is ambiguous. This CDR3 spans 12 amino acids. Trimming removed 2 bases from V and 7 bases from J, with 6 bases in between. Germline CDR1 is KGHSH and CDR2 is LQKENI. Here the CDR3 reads CASSPTLNEQFF. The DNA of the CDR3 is TGTGCCAGCTCACCAACTTTAAATGAGCAGTTCTTC.

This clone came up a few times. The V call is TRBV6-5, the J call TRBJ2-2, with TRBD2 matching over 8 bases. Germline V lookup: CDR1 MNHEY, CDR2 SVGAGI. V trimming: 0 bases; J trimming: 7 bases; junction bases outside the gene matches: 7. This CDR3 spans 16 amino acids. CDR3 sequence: CASSYSPAGASGELFF. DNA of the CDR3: TGTGCCAGCAGTTACTCCCCAGCGGGGGCAAGCGGGGAGCTGTTTTTT.

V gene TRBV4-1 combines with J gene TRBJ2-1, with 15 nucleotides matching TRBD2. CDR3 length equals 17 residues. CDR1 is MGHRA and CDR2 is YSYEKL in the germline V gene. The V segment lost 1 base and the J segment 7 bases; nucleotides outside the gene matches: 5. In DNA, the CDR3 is TGCGCCAGCAGCCAAGGAAGGACTAGCGGGGGGGTAAATGAGCAGTTCTTC. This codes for CASSQGRTSGGVNEQFF.

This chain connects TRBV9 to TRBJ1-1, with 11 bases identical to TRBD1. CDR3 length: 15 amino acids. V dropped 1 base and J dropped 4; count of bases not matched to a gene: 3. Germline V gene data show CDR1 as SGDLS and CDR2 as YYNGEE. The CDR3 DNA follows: TGTGCCAGCAGCGTACAGGGGACAGGGGGCACTGAAGCTTTCTTT. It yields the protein CASSVQGTGGTEAFF.

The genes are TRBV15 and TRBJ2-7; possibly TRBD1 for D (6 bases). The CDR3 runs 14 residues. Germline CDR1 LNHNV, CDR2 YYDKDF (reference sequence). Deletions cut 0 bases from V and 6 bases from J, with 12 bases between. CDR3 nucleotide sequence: TGTGCCACCAGCAGAGATCAGGGGTGGAGCGAGCAGTACTTC. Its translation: CATSRDQGWSEQYF.

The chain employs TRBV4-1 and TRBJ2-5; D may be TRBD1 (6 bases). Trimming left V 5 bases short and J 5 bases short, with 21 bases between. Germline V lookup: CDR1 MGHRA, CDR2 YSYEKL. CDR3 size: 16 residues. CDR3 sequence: CASSIHPPTGLETQYF. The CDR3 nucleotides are TGCGCCAGCAGCATTCATCCCCCCACAGGGTTGGAGACCCAGTACTTC.

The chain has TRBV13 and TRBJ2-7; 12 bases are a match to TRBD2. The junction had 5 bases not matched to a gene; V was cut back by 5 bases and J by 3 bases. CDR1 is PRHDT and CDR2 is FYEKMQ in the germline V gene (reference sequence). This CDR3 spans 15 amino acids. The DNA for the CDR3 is TGTGCCAGCAGCCCCCGGACTAGCGGGAACTACGAGCAGTACTTC. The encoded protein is CASSPRTSGNYEQYF.

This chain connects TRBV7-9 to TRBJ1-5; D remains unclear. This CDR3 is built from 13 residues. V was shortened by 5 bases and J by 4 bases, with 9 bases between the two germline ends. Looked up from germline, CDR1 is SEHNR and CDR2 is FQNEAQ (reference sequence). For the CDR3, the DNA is TGTGCCAGCAGCGCAGACGGGAATCAGCCCCAGCATTTT. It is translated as CASSADGNQPQHF.

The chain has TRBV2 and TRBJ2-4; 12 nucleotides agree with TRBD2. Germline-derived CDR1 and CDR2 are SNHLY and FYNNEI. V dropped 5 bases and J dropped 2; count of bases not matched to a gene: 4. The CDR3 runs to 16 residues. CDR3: CASSLAGGLSKNIQYF. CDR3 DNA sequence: TGTGCCAGCAGTCTAGCGGGGGGGCTTTCCAAAAACATTCAGTACTTC. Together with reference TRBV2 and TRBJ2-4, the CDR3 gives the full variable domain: EPEVTQTPSHQVTQMGQEVILRCVPISNHLYFYWYRQILGQKVEFLVSFYNNEISEKSEIFDDQFSVERPDGSNFTLKIRSTKLEDSAMYFCASSLAGGLSKNIQYFGAGTRLSVL.